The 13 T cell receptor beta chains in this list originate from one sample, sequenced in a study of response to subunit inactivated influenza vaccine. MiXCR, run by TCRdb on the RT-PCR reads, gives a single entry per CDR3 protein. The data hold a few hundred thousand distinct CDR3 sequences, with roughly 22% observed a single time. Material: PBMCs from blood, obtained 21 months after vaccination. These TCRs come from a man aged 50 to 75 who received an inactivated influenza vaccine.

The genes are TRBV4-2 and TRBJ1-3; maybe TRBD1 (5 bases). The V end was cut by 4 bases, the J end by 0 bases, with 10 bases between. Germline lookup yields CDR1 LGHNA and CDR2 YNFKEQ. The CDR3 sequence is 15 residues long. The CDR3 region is CASSPGLNSGNTIYF. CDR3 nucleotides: TGTGCCAGCAGCCCGGGACTGAACTCTGGAAACACCATATATTTT.

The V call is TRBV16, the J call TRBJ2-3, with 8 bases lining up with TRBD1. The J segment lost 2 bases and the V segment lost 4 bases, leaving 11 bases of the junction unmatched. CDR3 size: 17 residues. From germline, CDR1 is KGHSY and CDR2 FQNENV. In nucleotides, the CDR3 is TGTGCCAGCAGCCTAAAATTGGGACAGGTAACCACAGATACGCAGTATTTT. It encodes CASSLKLGQVTTDTQYF.

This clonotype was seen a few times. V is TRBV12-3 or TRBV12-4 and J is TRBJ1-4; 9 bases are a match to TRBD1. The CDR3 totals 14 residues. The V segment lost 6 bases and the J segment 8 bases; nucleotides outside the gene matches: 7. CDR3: CASRPTGGYEKLFF. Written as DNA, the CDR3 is TGTGCCAGCAGGCCGACAGGGGGATACGAAAAACTGTTTTTT.

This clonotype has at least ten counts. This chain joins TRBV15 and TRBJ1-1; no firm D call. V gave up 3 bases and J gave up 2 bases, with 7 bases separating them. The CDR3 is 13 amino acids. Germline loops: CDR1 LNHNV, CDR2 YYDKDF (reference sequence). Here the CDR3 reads CATSRGQNTEAFF. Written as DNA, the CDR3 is TGTGCCACCAGCAGGGGCCAAAACACTGAAGCTTTCTTT.

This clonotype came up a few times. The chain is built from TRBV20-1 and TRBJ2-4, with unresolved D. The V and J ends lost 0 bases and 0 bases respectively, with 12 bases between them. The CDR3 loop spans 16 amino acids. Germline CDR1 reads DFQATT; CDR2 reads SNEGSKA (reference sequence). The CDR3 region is CSARDRMGIAKNIQYF. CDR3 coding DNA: TGCAGTGCTAGAGATCGGATGGGAATAGCCAAAAACATTCAGTACTTC.

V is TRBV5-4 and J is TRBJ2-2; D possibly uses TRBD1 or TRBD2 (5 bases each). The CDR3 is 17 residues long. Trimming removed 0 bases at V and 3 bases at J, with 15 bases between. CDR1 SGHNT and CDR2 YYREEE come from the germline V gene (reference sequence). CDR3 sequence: CASSLGGRGLHTGELFF. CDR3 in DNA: TGTGCCAGCAGCTTGGGGGGCCGGGGTCTTCACACCGGGGAGCTGTTTTTT.

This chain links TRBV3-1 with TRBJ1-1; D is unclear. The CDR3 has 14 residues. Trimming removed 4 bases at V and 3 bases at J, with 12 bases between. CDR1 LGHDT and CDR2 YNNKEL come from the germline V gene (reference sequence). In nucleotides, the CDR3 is TGTGCCAGCAGCCCGGTGGGCTGGGACACTGAAGCTTTCTTT. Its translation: CASSPVGWDTEAFF.

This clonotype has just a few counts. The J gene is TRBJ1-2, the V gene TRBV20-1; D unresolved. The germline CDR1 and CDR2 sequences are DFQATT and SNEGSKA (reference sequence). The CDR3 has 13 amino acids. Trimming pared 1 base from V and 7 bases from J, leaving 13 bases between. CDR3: CSARVRTPSGYTF. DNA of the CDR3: TGCAGTGCTAGAGTGCGAACTCCCTCTGGCTACACCTTC.

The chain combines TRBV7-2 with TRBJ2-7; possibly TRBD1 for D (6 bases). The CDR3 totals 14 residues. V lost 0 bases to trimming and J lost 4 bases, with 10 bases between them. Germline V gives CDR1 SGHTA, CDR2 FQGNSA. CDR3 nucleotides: TGTGCCAGCAGCTTAGCGGGGGCTGGGTACGAGCAGTACTTC. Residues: CASSLAGAGYEQYF.

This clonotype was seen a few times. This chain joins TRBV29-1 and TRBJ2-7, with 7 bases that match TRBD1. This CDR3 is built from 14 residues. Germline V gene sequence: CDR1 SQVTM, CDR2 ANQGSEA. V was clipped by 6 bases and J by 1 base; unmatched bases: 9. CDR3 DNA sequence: TGCAGCGTGGTCGCCGGGACAGTTTCCTACGAGCAGTACTTC. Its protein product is CSVVAGTVSYEQYF.

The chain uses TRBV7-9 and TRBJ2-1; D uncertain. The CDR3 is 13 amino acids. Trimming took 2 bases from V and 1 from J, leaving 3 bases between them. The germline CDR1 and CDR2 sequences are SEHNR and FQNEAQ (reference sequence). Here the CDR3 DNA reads TGTGCCAGCAGCTTACCGTCCTACAATGAGCAGTTCTTC. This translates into CASSLPSYNEQFF.

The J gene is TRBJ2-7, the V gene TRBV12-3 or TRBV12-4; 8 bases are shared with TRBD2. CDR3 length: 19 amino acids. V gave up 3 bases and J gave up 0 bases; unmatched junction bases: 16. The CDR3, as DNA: TGTGCCAGCAGTTTTGTAGTGGGTAGCGGGACACAGATCTCCTACGAGCAGTACTTC. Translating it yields CASSFVVGSGTQISYEQYF.

CDR3 sequence (DNA): TGTGCCAGCAGCTTAGACGGGGAGACCCAGTACTTC. Translating gives CASSLDGETQYF. The chain uses TRBV7-6 and TRBJ2-5; D unresolved. The CDR3 covers 12 residues. The V end lost 1 base, the J end lost 5 bases, and 5 bases lay between the germline ends. CDR1 SGHVS and CDR2 FNYEAQ come from the germline V gene.